Listed here are 28 T cell receptor beta chains from one sample, sequenced in a study of shared clonotypes between healthy human individuals. Naive CD8 cells comprised CD45RO-negative, CCR7-positively selected cells, excluding terminally differentiated effector memory CD45RA+ cells. The protocol was immunoSEQ multiplex PCR, while the TCRdb copy is restricted to in-frame clones and leaves out a portion. The sample consists of about 2.1 million clones, over 85% of them appearing once. The sequencing input was naive CD8+ T cells from PBMCs. The receptors derive from a man aged 18 to 30 in good health. Some clones in this sample may be carry-over from other donors' samples.

The rearrangement joins TRBV5-1 to TRBJ2-7; a possible D gene is TRBD2 (5 bases). Trimming cost V 0 bases and J 4 bases, with 23 bases left between them. The germline gives CDR1 SGHRS, CDR2 YFSETQ. The CDR3 loop spans 18 amino acids. In nucleotides, the CDR3 is TGCGCCAGCAGCTTGGAAACCGGCCTTAGCGCCCTCAGGTACGAGCAGTACTTC. It translates to CASSLETGLSALRYEQYF.

This sequence joins TRBV11-2 and TRBJ2-1; 7 bases agree with TRBD2. Losses at the gene ends were 6 bases for V and 0 bases for J; bases not matched to a gene: 2. Germline CDR1 reads SGHAT; CDR2 reads FQNNGV. This CDR3 contains 14 residues. CDR3 in DNA: TGTGCCAGCAGGGGAGGGTTCTCCTACAATGAGCAGTTCTTC. It translates to CASRGGFSYNEQFF. Full variable domain (remainder filled in from reference TRBV11-2 and TRBJ2-1): EAGVAQSPRYKIIEKRQSVAFWCNPISGHATLYWYQQILGQGPKLLIQFQNNGVVDDSQLPKDRFSAERLKGVDSTLKIQPAKLEDSAVYLCASRGGFSYNEQFFGPGTRLTVL.

The chain links TRBV7-8 to TRBJ1-1, with 7 nucleotides matching TRBD1. Germline assignment: CDR1 SGHVS and CDR2 FQNEAQ. The ends lost 7 bases at V and 3 bases at J; junction bases unmatched: 11. CDR3 size: 15 residues. The CDR3: CASTPKGGWDTEAFF. The CDR3 DNA sequence: TGTGCCAGCACCCCAAAAGGGGGCTGGGACACTGAAGCTTTCTTT.

V usage is TRBV5-4 and J usage is TRBJ1-2; D remains unclear. CDR3 length: 13 residues. V lost 6 bases, J lost 1 base, and 10 bases lay in between. Germline V gene data show CDR1 as SGHNT and CDR2 as YYREEE (reference sequence). The CDR3 here is CASTPGFNYGYTF. The CDR3 DNA reads as TGTGCCAGCACGCCGGGGTTTAACTATGGCTACACCTTC.

The chain is built from TRBV5-1 and TRBJ2-7; maybe TRBD1 (6 bases). The germline V gene encodes CDR1 SGHRS and CDR2 YFSETQ. Trimming removed 4 bases at V and 3 bases at J, with 14 bases between. The CDR3 is made up of 14 amino acids. The CDR3 DNA reads TGCGCCAGCAGCCCAGGGGTTTCAAACTACGAGCAGTACTTC. Protein product: CASSPGVSNYEQYF.

The V and J genes are TRBV6-6 and TRBJ1-3, with D perhaps TRBD1 (6 bases). Between the trimmed V and J ends, which lost 6 bases and 8 bases, there was a span of 17 bases. Per germline, CDR1 MNHNY and CDR2 SVGAGI (reference sequence). The CDR3 spans 14 residues. The CDR3 DNA is TGTGCCAGCAGCCCGAGGGACAATCCTGACACCATATATTTT. Its protein is CASSPRDNPDTIYF.

This chain links TRBV7-9 with TRBJ2-5; 10 bases fit TRBD2. This CDR3 is 15 amino acids long. Trimming took 1 base from V and 7 from J; bases not matched to a gene: 6. The V gene's germline CDR1 is SEHNR and CDR2 FQNEAQ (reference sequence). Here the CDR3 reads CASSLVLAGIGTQYF. In DNA, the CDR3 is TGTGCCAGCAGCTTAGTACTAGCGGGAATTGGGACCCAGTACTTC.

J is TRBJ2-1 and V is TRBV6-1; 7 bases map to TRBD2. J was trimmed by 7 bases and V by 0 bases; bases with no gene match: 9. Germline V gene data show CDR1 as MNHNS and CDR2 as SASEGT. This CDR3 has 16 residues. The CDR3 sequence is CASSEAHPLAANEQFF. DNA for the CDR3: TGTGCCAGCAGTGAAGCCCACCCTCTAGCGGCGAATGAGCAGTTCTTC.

V gene TRBV7-2 combines with J gene TRBJ2-7; D ambiguous. V was trimmed by 1 base and J by 2 bases, leaving 12 bases between them. From germline, CDR1 is SGHTA and CDR2 FQGNSA. The CDR3 is made up of 15 amino acids. CDR3 region: CASSLGPGSTYEQYF. CDR3 sequence (DNA): TGTGCCAGCAGCTTAGGGCCAGGATCAACCTACGAGCAGTACTTC.

The V call is TRBV6-5, the J call TRBJ1-2; TRBD1 is a possible D gene (5 bases). The CDR3 has 13 residues. With 6 bases removed from V and 8 bases from J, the gap between germline ends came to 16 bases. Per germline, CDR1 MNHEY and CDR2 SVGAGI. CDR3 nucleotides: TGTGCCAGCAGGAACAATGTGGGGGGGGGCTACACCTTC. It translates to CASRNNVGGGYTF.

In its sample, this clone was seen once. This chain links TRBV7-8 with TRBJ2-1; 11 bases agree with TRBD2. V lost 5 bases to trimming and J lost 0 bases; unmatched junction nucleotides: 3. The CDR3 covers 16 residues. CDR1 is SGHVS, CDR2 FQNEAQ, per germline. Written as DNA, the CDR3 is TGTGCCAGCAGCAGGACTAGCGGGTTCTCCTACAATGAGCAGTTCTTC. Protein product: CASSRTSGFSYNEQFF.

The genes are TRBV6-6 and TRBJ1-1; tentatively, D is TRBD1 (6 bases). CDR1 is MNHNY and CDR2 is SVGAGI in the germline V gene (reference sequence). This CDR3 contains 16 residues. The V end was cut by 6 bases, the J end by 7 bases, with 24 bases between. The CDR3 coding sequence is TGTGCCAGCAGCGCGCGGGACAACTCGGTGAGGTATGAAGCTTTCTTT. The encoded protein is CASSARDNSVRYEAFF.

The chain links TRBV15 to TRBJ2-7; a weak D match, TRBD2 (5 bases). This CDR3 spans 15 amino acids. The V gene lost 1 base and the J gene lost 6 bases, with 16 bases spanning the gap. Germline V gene lookup returns CDR1 LNHNV and CDR2 YYDKDF (reference sequence). The CDR3 protein is CATSRASYPSGEQYF. The CDR3 bases are TGTGCCACCAGCAGAGCCAGCTACCCCAGCGGCGAGCAGTACTTC.

This rearrangement joins TRBV12-5 to TRBJ2-1; D might be TRBD2 (6 bases). The germline V gene has CDR1 LGHNT and CDR2 FRNRAP. The CDR3 is 15 residues long. V was trimmed by 2 bases and J by 6 bases, leaving 14 bases between them. The DNA for the CDR3 is TGTGCTAGTGGTTTGTTGGGAGGAGGTCCCAATGAGCAGTTCTTC. Protein: CASGLLGGGPNEQFF.

V usage is TRBV4-2 and J usage is TRBJ1-1; D is undetermined. Trimming pared 1 base from V and 4 bases from J, leaving 7 bases between. CDR1 and CDR2 (germline): LGHNA, YNFKEQ. The CDR3 is 13 amino acids. The chain's CDR3 is CASSQVPATEAFF. The CDR3 DNA is TGTGCCAGCAGCCAAGTCCCTGCCACTGAAGCTTTCTTT.

Here the CDR3 reads CASSEGVNTEAFF. CDR3 sequence (DNA): TGCGCCAGCAGTGAGGGTGTGAACACTGAAGCTTTCTTT. The rearrangement uses TRBV10-1 and TRBJ1-1; D gene uncertain. CDR1 WNHNN and CDR2 SYGVQD come from the germline V gene (reference sequence). CDR3 length: 13 residues. The ends were cut back, 2 bases at V and 0 bases at J, with 4 bases in the middle.

The V call is TRBV28, the J call TRBJ2-3, with 10 positions matching TRBD2. CDR3 length equals 16 residues. Germline V gene lookup returns CDR1 MDHEN and CDR2 SYDVKM. V shed 4 bases, J shed 4 bases, and the junction held 8 bases outside the gene matches. The CDR3 here is CASSYASGGISDTQYF. The DNA for the CDR3 is TGTGCCAGCAGTTATGCTAGCGGGGGAATCTCAGATACGCAGTATTTT.

The chain recombines TRBV30 with TRBJ1-3; tentative D call: TRBD1 (5 bases). The CDR3 is 16 amino acids. V was pared by 3 bases and J by 0 bases, with 15 bases between. The germline gives CDR1 GTSNPN, CDR2 SVGIG (reference sequence). CDR3 sequence reads: CAWSPTGVNSGNTIYF. Here the CDR3 DNA reads TGTGCCTGGAGCCCCACGGGGGTTAACTCTGGAAACACCATATATTTT.

The chain is built from TRBV12-5 and TRBJ2-3; no clear D. The CDR3 is made up of 14 amino acids. V was pared by 2 bases and J by 2 bases, with 8 bases between. Looked up from germline, CDR1 is LGHNT and CDR2 is FRNRAP. CDR3 in amino acids: CASGLPSLTDTQYF. CDR3 bases: TGTGCTAGTGGTTTGCCGAGCCTCACAGATACGCAGTATTTT.

The chain uses TRBV2 and TRBJ1-1; D unclear. Looked up from germline, CDR1 is SNHLY and CDR2 is FYNNEI. CDR3 length: 15 residues. V was cut by 1 base and J by 2 bases, with 11 bases left in between. DNA of the CDR3: TGTGCCAGCAGTGAAGACTCTGGGCCAAACACTGAAGCTTTCTTT. This translates into CASSEDSGPNTEAFF.

This clone was counted once. The chain couples TRBV7-3 to TRBJ1-4, with D tentatively TRBD1 (5 bases). The CDR3 consists of 15 residues. Trimming cost V 4 bases and J 6 bases, with 15 bases left between them. CDR1 is SGHTA, CDR2 FQGTGA, per germline. DNA for the CDR3: TGTGCCAGCAGCTCAACCCCGGGACTGTATGAAAAACTGTTTTTT. Protein sequence: CASSSTPGLYEKLFF.

The rearrangement links TRBV4-1 to TRBJ2-7; 9 bases match TRBD2. The CDR3 loop spans 15 amino acids. The germline CDR1 and CDR2 sequences are MGHRA and YSYEKL. With V trimmed by 1 base and J by 0 bases, 1 base remained unmatched. CDR3 nucleotide sequence: TGCGCCAGCAGCCAAGGACTAGCGGACTCCTACGAGCAGTACTTC. Protein product: CASSQGLADSYEQYF.

About this clone itself: Other nucleotide sequences from this sample produce the same CDR3. The rearrangement links TRBV27 to TRBJ1-4; D not resolved. The CDR3 extends over 13 amino acids. V gave up 4 bases and J gave up 1 base, with 4 bases separating them. Germline CDR1 is MNHEY and CDR2 is SMNVEV (reference sequence). The CDR3 DNA is TGTGCCAGCAGTTCGATAACTAATGAAAAACTGTTTTTT. Its protein is CASSSITNEKLFF.

This chain joins TRBV7-9 and TRBJ1-4; D gene unclear. V dropped 0 bases and J dropped 5 bases, with 19 bases sitting between them. The CDR3 covers 18 residues. Germline CDR1 is SEHNR and CDR2 is FQNEAQ (reference sequence). The CDR3 coding sequence is TGTGCCAGCAGCTTAGCGCGCGGGCAGTTCGGTCCGAATGAAAAACTGTTTTTT. Encoded protein: CASSLARGQFGPNEKLFF.

As concerns this clone: This specimen includes other DNA sequences encoding the same CDR3. The chain is built from TRBV9 and TRBJ2-1; 10 bases fit TRBD2. The CDR3 length is 15 residues. V lost 4 bases to trimming and J lost 1 base; unmatched junction nucleotides: 2. Germline CDR1 reads SGDLS; CDR2 reads YYNGEE. CDR3 protein: CASSSSGSSYNEQFF. As DNA, the CDR3 is TGTGCCAGCAGCTCTAGCGGGAGTTCCTACAATGAGCAGTTCTTC.

A word on this clone: At the DNA level, this CDR3 is encoded by other sequences in the same sample as well. This chain links TRBV6-6 with TRBJ2-1, with no clear D. CDR1 MNHNY and CDR2 SVGAGI come from the germline V gene (reference sequence). The CDR3 is made up of 12 amino acids. Trimming cost V 2 bases and J 7 bases, with 6 bases left between them. Here the CDR3 reads CASSYGVNEQFF. The CDR3 bases are TGTGCCAGCAGTTACGGTGTGAATGAGCAGTTCTTC.

V and J are TRBV29-1 and TRBJ2-5; unclear D gene. The tail of the sequence fits TRBJ2-7 better, so the J call may be wrong. Germline V CDR1 and CDR2: SQVTM, ANQGSEA. The CDR3 runs to 13 residues. The CDR3 bases are TGCAGCGTTACTGGCTATAGCTCCTACGAGCAGTACTTC. It codes for CSVTGYSSYEQYF.

The chain is built from TRBV27 and TRBJ1-5, with 8 bases that match TRBD1. The CDR3 has 14 residues. V shed 3 bases and J 5 bases; nucleotides not matched to a gene: 3. The germline V gene encodes CDR1 MNHEY and CDR2 SMNVEV (reference sequence). CDR3 DNA sequence: TGTGCCAGCAGTTTCGGCAGGGGGCATCAGCCCCAGCATTTT. Encoded protein: CASSFGRGHQPQHF.